This T cell receptor (beta chain) was captured by sequencing in a study of blood T cell repertoires in COVID-19. Per the original methods: Reference gene primer amplification yielded estimated nucleated cell counts. Data came from immunoSEQ multiplex PCR; TCRdb stores just in-frame clones and leaves some out. The DNA was the basis for D and trimming; V, J and clone size are from that table. The sample contains around 430,000 clones, around nine tenths of which appear only once. Recovered Cohort 3 donors showed two negative PCRs, clearance, or symptom resolution. Trimming removed 2 bases from V and 11 bases from J; junction bases left unmatched: 11. The CDR3 consists of 13 residues. In germline, CDR1 is GTSNPN, CDR2 SVGIG (reference sequence).

Sequencing used PBMCs or T cells enriched from blood (not recorded which). The receptor's source is a woman aged 45-65 years who had recovered from COVID-19. V is TRBV30 and J is TRBJ1-1; 7 bases are shared with TRBD1. CDR3 sequence: CAWSWNRGGGAFF. CDR3 DNA: TGTGCCTGGAGTTGGAACAGGGGAGGTGGGGCTTTCTTT.